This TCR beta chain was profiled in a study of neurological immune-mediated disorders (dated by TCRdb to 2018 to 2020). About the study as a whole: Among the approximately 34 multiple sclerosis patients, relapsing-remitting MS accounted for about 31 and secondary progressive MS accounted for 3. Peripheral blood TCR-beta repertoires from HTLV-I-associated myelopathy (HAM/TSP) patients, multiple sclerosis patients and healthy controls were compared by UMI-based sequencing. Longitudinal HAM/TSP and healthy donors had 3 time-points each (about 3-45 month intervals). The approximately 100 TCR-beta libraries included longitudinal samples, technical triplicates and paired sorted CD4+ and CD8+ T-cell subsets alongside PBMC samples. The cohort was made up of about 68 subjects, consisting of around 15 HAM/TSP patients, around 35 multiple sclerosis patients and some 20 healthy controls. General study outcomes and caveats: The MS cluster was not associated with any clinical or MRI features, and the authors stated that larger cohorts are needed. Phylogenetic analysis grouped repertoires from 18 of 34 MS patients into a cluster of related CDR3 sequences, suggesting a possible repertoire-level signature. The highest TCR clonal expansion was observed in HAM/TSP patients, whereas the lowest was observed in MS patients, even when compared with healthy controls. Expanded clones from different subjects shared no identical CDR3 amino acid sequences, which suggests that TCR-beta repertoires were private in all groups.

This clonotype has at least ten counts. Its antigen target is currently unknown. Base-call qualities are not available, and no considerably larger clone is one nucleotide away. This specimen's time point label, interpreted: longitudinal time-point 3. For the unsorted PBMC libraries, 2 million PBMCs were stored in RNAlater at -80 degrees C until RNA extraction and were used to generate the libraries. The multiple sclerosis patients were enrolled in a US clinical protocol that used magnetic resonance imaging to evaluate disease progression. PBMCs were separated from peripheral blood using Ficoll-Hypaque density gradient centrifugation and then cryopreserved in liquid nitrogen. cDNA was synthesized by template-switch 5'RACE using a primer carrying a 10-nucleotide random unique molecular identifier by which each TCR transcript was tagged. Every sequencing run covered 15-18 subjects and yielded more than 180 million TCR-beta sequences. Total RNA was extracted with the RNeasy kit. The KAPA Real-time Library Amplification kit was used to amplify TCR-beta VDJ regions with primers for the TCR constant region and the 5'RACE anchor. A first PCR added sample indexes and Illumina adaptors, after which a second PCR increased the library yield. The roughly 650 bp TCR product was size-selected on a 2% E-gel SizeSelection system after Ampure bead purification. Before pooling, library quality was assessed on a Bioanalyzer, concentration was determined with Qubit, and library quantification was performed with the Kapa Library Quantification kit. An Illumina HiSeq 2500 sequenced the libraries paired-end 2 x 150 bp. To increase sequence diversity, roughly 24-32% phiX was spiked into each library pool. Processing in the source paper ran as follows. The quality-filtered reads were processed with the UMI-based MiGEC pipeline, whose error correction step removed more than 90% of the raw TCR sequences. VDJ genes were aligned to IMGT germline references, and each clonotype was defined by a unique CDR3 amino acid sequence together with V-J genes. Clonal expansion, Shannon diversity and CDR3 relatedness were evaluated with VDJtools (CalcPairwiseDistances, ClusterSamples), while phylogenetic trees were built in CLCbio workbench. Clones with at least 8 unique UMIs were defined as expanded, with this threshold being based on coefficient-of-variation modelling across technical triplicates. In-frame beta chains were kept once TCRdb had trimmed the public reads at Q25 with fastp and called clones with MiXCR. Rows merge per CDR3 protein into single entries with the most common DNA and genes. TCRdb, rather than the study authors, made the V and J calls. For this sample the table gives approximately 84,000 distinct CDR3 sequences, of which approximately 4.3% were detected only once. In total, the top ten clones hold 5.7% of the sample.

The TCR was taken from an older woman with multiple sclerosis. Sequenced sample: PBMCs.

The CDR3 has the sequence CASSLGAGKSSYNEQFF. The nucleotide sequence reads as follows: TGCGCCAGCAGCTTGGGGGCGGGTAAATCTTCCTACAATGAGCAGTTCTTC. Here the chain combines TRBV5-1 and TRBJ2-1; perhaps TRBD2 is the D gene, with 5 bases matching. The V and J ends are trimmed by 0 bases and 1 base, leaving 14 bases between them. The CDR3 covers 17 residues, taking in both the cysteine and the phenylalanine. Left in the record is the CDR3 DNA by itself, 51 bases read in frame from the first base. CDR1 is given as SGHRS and CDR2 as YFSETQ, both from the germline V gene.